This TCR beta chain was sequenced in a study of CD8+ T cells in alopecia areata. The authors extracted RNA and reverse transcribed it into cDNA as the sequencing template. Method: immunoSEQ multiplex PCR; TCRdb's copy keeps in-frame clones and lacks some. The table lists under 350,000 clones, with no singletons. With 1 base removed from V and 3 bases from J, the gap between germline ends came to 11 bases. The CDR3 has 15 amino acids. Germline CDR1 is MNHDT and CDR2 is YYDKIL. In its sample, this clone was seen a few times. Gene names and germline refer to mouse. The sequenced fragment ends 4 residues before the CDR3 boundary, so the rest is inferred from the germline J gene. After pooling, cutaneous lymph node cells were sorted with CD4, CD8alpha, NKG2D, NKG2ACE and other markers.

The clonotype comes from a C3H/HeJ mouse with alopecia areata. This strain has MHC haplotype H2-k. Specimen: CD4+ T cells sorted from a lymph node. This chain joins TRBV17 and TRBJ2-5; D may be TRBD2 (5 bases). The CDR3 spells CASSRGLGLQDTQYF. Incomplete CDR3 DNA: TGTGCTAGCAGTAGAGGGCTGGGCCTTCAAGAC.